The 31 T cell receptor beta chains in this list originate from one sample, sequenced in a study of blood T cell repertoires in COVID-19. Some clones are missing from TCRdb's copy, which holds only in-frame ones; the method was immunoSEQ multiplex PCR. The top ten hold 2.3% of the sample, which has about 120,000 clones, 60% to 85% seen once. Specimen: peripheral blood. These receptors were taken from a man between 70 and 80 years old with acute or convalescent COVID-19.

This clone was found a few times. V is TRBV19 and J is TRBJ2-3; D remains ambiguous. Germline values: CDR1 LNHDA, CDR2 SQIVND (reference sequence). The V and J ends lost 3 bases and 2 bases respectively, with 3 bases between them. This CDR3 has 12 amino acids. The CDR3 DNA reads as TGTGCCAGTAGTATCGTCACAGATACGCAGTATTTT. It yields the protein CASSIVTDTQYF.

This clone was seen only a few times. Written as DNA, the CDR3 is TGTGCCAGCAGCGGAGCAGGGGGCGGAGGGCGAGGCTACACCTTC. Translated: CASSGAGGGGRGYTF. The rearrangement joins TRBV7-2 to TRBJ1-2; 8 positions match TRBD1. Trimming took 5 bases from V and 8 from J; bases not matched to a gene: 13. CDR1 and CDR2 (germline): SGHTA, FQGNSA. The CDR3 has 15 amino acids. The full variable domain, completed using reference TRBV7-2 and TRBJ1-2, is GAGVSQSPSNKVTEKGKDVELRCDPISGHTALYWYRQSLGQGLEFLIYFQGNSAPDKSGLPSDRFSAERTGGSVSTLTIQRTQQEDSAVYLCASSGAGGGGRGYTFGSGTRLTVV.

In DNA, the CDR3 is TGTGCCAGCAGCTTCCCAGGGGGGAATCAGCCCCAGCATTTT. Its translation is CASSFPGGNQPQHF. This chain connects TRBV7-2 to TRBJ1-5, with 7 positions matching TRBD1. There are 14 residues in the CDR3. The germline V gene encodes CDR1 SGHTA and CDR2 FQGNSA. J lost 4 bases, V lost 3 bases, and 3 bases had no gene match.

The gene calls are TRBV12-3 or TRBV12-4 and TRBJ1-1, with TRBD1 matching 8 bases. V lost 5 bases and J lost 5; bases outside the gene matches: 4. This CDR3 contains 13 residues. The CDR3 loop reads CASSPTGETEAFF. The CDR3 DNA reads TGTGCCAGCAGTCCGACAGGGGAGACTGAAGCTTTCTTT.

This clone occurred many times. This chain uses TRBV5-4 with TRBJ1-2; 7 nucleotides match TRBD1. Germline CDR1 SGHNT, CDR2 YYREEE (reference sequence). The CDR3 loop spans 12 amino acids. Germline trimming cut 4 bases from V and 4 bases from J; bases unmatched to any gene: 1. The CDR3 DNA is TGTGCCAGCAGCGACAGGGCCTATGGCTACACCTTC. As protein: CASSDRAYGYTF.

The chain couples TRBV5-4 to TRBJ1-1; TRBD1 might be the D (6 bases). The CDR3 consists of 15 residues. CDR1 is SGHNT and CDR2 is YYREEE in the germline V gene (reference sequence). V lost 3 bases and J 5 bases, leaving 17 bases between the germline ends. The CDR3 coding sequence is TGTGCCAGCAGCTCGCCCACAGGGTTGGGAACTGAAGCTTTCTTT. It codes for CASSSPTGLGTEAFF.

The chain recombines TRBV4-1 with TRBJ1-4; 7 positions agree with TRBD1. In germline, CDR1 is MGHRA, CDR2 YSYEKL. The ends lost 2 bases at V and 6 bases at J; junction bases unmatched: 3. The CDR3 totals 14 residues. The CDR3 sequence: CASSQPQGDEKLFF. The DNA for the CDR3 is TGCGCCAGCAGCCAACCGCAGGGGGATGAAAAACTGTTTTTT.

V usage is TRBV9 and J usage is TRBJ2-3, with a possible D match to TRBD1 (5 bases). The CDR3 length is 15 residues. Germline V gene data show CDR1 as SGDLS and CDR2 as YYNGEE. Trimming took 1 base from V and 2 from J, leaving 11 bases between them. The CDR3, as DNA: TGTGCCAGCAGCGTACGACAGACTTACACAGATACGCAGTATTTT. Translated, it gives CASSVRQTYTDTQYF.

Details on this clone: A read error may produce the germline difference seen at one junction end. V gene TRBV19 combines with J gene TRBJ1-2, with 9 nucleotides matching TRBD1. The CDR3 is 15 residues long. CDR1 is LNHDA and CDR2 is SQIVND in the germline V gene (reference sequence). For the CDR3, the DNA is TGTGCCAGTAGTCCTCCGGGACAGGGAGTTACCGCCCCCGGCTTC. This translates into CASSPPGQGVTAPGF. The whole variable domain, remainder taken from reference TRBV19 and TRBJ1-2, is DGGITQSPKYLFRKEGQNVTLSCEQNLNHDAMYWYRQDPGQGLRLIYYSQIVNDFQKGDIAEGYSVSREKKESFPLTVTSAQKNPTAFYLCASSPPGQGVTAPGFGSGTRLTVV.

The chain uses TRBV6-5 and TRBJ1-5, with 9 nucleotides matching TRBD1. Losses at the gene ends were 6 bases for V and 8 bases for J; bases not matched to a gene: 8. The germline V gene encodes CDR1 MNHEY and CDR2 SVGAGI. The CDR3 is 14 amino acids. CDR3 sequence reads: CASSPGQGGKPQHF. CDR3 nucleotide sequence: TGTGCCAGCAGCCCGGGACAGGGAGGCAAGCCCCAGCATTTT.

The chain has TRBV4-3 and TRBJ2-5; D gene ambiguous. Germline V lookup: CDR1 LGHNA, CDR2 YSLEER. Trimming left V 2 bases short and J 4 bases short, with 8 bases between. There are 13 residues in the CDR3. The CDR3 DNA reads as TGCGCCAGCAGCCAAATTCGGAGAGAGACCCAGTACTTC. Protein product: CASSQIRRETQYF.

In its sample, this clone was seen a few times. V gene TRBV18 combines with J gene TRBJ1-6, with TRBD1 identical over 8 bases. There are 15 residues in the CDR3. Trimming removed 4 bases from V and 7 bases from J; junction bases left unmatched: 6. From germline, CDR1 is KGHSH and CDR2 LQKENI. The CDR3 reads CASSLQGAGNSPLHF. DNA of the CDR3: TGTGCCAGCTCACTTCAGGGGGCTGGGAATTCACCCCTCCACTTT.

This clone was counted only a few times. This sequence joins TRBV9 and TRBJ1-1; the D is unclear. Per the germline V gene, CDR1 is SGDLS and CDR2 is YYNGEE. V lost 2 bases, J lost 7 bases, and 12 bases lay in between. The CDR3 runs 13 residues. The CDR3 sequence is CASSVAGMGEAFF. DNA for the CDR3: TGTGCCAGCAGCGTCGCCGGGATGGGTGAAGCTTTCTTT.

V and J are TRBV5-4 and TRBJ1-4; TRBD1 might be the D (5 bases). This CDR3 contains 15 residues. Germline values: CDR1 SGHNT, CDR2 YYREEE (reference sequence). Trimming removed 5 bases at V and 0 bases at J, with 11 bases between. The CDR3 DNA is TGTGCCAGCAGAAAAACAGGTGCAACTAATGAAAAACTGTTTTTT. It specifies CASRKTGATNEKLFF.

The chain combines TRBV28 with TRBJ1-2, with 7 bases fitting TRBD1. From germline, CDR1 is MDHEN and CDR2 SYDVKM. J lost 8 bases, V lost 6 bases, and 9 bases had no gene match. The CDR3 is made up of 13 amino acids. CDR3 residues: CASSQTGARGYTF. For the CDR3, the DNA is TGTGCCAGCAGCCAAACAGGGGCGAGAGGCTACACCTTC.

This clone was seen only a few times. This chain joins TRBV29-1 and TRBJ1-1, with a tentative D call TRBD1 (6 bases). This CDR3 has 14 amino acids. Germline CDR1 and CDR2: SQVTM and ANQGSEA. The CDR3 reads CSFRTREGGTEAFF. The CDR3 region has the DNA TGCAGTTTCCGGACCAGGGAGGGGGGCACTGAAGCTTTCTTT.

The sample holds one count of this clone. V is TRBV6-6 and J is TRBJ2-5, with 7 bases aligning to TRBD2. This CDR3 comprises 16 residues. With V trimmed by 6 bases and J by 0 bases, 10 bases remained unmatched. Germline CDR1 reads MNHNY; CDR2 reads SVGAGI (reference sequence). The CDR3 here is CASSDSQRGNQETQYF. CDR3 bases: TGTGCCAGCAGCGACTCTCAGCGGGGTAACCAAGAGACCCAGTACTTC.

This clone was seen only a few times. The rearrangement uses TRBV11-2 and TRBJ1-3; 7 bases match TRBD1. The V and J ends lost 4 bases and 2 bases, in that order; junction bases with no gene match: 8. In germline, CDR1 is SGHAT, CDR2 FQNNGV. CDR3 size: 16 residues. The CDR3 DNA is TGTGCCAGCAGCTCCGACAGGGTATCAGCTGGAAACACCATATATTTT. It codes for CASSSDRVSAGNTIYF.

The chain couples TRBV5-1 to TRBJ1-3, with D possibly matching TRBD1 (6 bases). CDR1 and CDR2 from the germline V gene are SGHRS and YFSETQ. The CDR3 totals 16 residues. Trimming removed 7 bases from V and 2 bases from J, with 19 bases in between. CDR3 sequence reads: CASGSTDRDTGNTIYF. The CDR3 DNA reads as TGCGCCAGCGGATCTACCGACCGGGACACTGGAAACACCATATATTTT. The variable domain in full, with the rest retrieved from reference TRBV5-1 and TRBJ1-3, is KAGVTQTPRYLIKTRGQQVTLSCSPISGHRSVSWYQQTPGQGLQFLFEYFSETQRNKGNFPGRFSGRQFSNSRSEMNVSTLELGDSALYLCASGSTDRDTGNTIYFGEGSWLTVV.

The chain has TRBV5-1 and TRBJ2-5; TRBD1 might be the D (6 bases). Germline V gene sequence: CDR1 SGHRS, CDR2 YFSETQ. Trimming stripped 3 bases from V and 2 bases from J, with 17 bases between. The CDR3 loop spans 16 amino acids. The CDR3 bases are TGCGCCAGCAGCTCTACAGAAGGGGGTCTGCAAGAGACCCAGTACTTC. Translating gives CASSSTEGGLQETQYF.

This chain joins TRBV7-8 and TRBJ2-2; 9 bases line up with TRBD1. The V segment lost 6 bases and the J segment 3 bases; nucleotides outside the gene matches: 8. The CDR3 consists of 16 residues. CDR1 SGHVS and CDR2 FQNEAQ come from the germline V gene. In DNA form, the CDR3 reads TGTGCCAGCAGAAAACAGGGGGCTGTGGACACCGGGGAGCTGTTTTTT. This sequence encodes CASRKQGAVDTGELFF. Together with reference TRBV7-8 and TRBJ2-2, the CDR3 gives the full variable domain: GAGVSQSPRYKVAKRGQDVALRCDPISGHVSLFWYQQALGQGPEFLTYFQNEAQLDKSGLPSDRFFAERPEGSVSTLKIQRTQQEDSAVYLCASRKQGAVDTGELFFGEGSRLTVL.

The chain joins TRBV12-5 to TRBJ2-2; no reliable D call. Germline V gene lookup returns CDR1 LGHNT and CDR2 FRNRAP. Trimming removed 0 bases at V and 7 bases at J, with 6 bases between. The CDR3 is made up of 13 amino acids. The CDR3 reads CASGLVLDGELFF. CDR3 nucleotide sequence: TGTGCTAGTGGTTTGGTACTTGACGGGGAGCTGTTTTTT.

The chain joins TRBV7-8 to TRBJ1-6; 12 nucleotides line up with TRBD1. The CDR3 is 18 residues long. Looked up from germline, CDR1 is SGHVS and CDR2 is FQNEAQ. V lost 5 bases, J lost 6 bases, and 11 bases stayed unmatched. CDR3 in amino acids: CASSPRGGTGGSNSPLHF. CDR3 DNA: TGTGCCAGCAGCCCCCGAGGGGGGACAGGGGGCTCTAATTCACCCCTCCACTTT.

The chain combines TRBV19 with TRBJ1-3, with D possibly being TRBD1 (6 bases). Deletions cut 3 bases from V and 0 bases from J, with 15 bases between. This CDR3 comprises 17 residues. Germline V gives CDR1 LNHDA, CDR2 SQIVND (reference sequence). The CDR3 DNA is TGTGCCAGTAGTATCCAGCAGGGGATAGTCTCTGGAAACACCATATATTTT. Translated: CASSIQQGIVSGNTIYF.

The CDR3 is CASSGATNEKLFF. The CDR3 DNA sequence: TGTGCCTCCTCAGGGGCAACTAATGAAAAACTGTTTTTT. The chain links TRBV30 to TRBJ1-4; TRBD1 might be the D (6 bases). V was trimmed by 7 bases and J by 0 bases, leaving 9 bases between them. This CDR3 region has 13 residues. Looked up from germline, CDR1 is GTSNPN and CDR2 is SVGIG (reference sequence).

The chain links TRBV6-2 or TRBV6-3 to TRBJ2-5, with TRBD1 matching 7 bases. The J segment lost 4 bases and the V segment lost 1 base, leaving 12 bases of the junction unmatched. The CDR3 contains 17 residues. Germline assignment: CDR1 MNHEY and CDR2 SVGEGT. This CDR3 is CASSYLAGGLDRETQYF. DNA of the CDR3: TGTGCCAGCAGTTACTTAGCAGGGGGTCTCGACCGAGAGACCCAGTACTTC.

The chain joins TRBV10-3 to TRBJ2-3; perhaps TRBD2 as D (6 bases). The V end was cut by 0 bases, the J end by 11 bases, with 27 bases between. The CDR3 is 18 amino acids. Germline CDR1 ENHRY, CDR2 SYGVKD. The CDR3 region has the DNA TGTGCCATCAGTGAGTCGTCTTTGTTGGCGGGGCCCCGAGATGGGCAGTATTTT. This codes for CAISESSLLAGPRDGQYF.

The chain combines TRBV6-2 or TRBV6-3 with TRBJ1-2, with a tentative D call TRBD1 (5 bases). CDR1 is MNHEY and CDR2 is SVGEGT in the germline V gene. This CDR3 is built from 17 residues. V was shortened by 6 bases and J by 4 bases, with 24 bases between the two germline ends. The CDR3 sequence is CASSRNPTGFVGYGYTF. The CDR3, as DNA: TGTGCCAGCAGCCGAAACCCCACAGGCTTTGTTGGCTATGGCTACACCTTC.

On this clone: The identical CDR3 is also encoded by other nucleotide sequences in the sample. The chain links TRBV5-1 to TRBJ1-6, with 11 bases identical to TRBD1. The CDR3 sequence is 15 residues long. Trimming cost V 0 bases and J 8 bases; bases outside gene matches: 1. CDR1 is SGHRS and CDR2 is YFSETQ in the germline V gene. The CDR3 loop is CASSLGTGGDSPLHF. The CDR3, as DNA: TGCGCCAGCAGCTTGGGGACAGGGGGCGATTCACCCCTCCACTTT.

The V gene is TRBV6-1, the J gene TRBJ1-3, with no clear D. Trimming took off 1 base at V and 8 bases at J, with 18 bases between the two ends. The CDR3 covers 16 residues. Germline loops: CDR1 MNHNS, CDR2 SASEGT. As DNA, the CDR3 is TGTGCCAGCAGTGAAGGTTATAGTGCGGGGAAAGACACCATATATTTT. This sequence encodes CASSEGYSAGKDTIYF.

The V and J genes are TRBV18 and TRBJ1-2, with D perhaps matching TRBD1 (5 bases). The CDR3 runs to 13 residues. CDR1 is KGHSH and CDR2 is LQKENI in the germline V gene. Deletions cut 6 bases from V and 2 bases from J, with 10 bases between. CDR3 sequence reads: CASSLGGNYGYTF. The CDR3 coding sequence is TGTGCCAGCTCCCTTGGGGGGAACTATGGCTACACCTTC.